These 30 T cell receptor beta chains were all obtained from the same sample, sequenced in a study of cytomegalovirus exposure and HLA in healthy donors. Both 60 Vbeta primers and 13 Jbeta primers went into the PCR. The table came from immunoSEQ multiplex PCR; TCRdb's copy has only in-frame clones and leaves some out. Among 100,000 to 150,000 clones listed, around 80% were seen once. The sample taken for sequencing was PBMCs. The receptors were gathered from a man aged 50-59 years in good health and CMV-seronegative.

The chain uses TRBV10-1 and TRBJ1-2; the match to TRBD1 covers 10 bases. The length of the CDR3 is 17 residues. J lost 0 bases, V lost 8 bases, and 12 bases had no gene match. CDR1 and CDR2 (germline): WNHNN, SYGVQD (reference sequence). CDR3 sequence reads: CASASRDRGLTNYGYTF. Here the CDR3 DNA reads TGCGCCAGCGCTTCCCGGGACAGGGGACTAACTAACTATGGCTACACCTTC.

This clone was picked up one time. The chain couples TRBV4-1 to TRBJ1-5, with D unresolved. Germline V gene sequence: CDR1 MGHRA, CDR2 YSYEKL. V lost 0 bases, J lost 9 bases, and 21 bases lay in between. This CDR3 region has 17 residues. CDR3 region: CASSQDTAEPTERPQHF. The CDR3 nucleotides are TGCGCCAGCAGCCAAGATACGGCGGAACCGACTGAGAGGCCCCAGCATTTT.

This rearrangement joins TRBV2 to TRBJ2-3; 11 positions match TRBD2. Germline-derived CDR1 and CDR2 are SNHLY and FYNNEI. The V and J ends lost 7 bases and 5 bases, in that order; junction bases with no gene match: 11. This CDR3 is 16 amino acids long. The CDR3 nucleotides read TGTGCCAGCACCACCCCGGGTAGCGGGGGGGGAGATACGCAGTATTTT. Translating gives CASTTPGSGGGDTQYF. Combining the CDR3 with reference TRBV2 and TRBJ2-3 gives the whole variable domain EPEVTQTPSHQVTQMGQEVILRCVPISNHLYFYWYRQILGQKVEFLVSFYNNEISEKSEIFDDQFSVERPDGSNFTLKIRSTKLEDSAMYFCASTTPGSGGGDTQYFGPGTRLTVL.

The V call is TRBV9, the J call TRBJ2-3; D might be TRBD1 (6 bases). V was shortened by 1 base and J by 0 bases, with 12 bases between the two germline ends. Per the germline V gene, CDR1 is SGDLS and CDR2 is YYNGEE. The CDR3 covers 16 residues. The CDR3 DNA reads as TGTGCCAGCAGCGTAAGCGACAGGAGAAGCACAGATACGCAGTATTTT. It encodes CASSVSDRRSTDTQYF. Full variable domain (rest looked up from reference TRBV9 and TRBJ2-3): DSGVTQTPKHLITATGQRVTLRCSPRSGDLSVYWYQQSLDQGLQFLIQYYNGEERAKGNILERFSAQQFPDLHSELNLSSLELGDSALYFCASSVSDRRSTDTQYFGPGTRLTVL.

The CDR3 nucleotides read TGCGCCAGCAGCCAACCGGGACAGGGGTCAGATACGCAGTATTTT. This encodes CASSQPGQGSDTQYF. The V call is TRBV4-1, the J call TRBJ2-3, with 10 nucleotides matching TRBD1. With V trimmed by 2 bases and J by 4 bases, 3 bases remained unmatched. This CDR3 region has 15 residues. Per the germline V gene, CDR1 is MGHRA and CDR2 is YSYEKL.

V is TRBV6-5 and J is TRBJ2-3; maybe TRBD1 (6 bases). The germline V and J ends were trimmed by 5 bases and 6 bases, with 15 bases remaining between them. The germline gives CDR1 MNHEY, CDR2 SVGAGI. The CDR3 covers 14 residues. CDR3 protein: CASSNRDMQDTQYF. CDR3 nucleotide sequence: TGTGCCAGCAGTAACCGGGACATGCAGGATACGCAGTATTTT.

The genes are TRBV7-2 and TRBJ1-2; TRBD1 agrees at 9 bases. The CDR3 totals 13 residues. Trimming cost V 4 bases and J 7 bases; bases outside gene matches: 4. From germline, CDR1 is SGHTA and CDR2 FQGNSA. CDR3 protein: CASSSQGARGYTF. CDR3 sequence (DNA): TGTGCCAGCAGCTCACAGGGGGCGCGTGGCTACACCTTC.

V usage is TRBV18 and J usage is TRBJ1-6; D possibly corresponds to TRBD1 (5 bases). The CDR3 covers 16 residues. Trimming removed 3 bases at V and 1 base at J, with 10 bases between. The germline V gene has CDR1 KGHSH and CDR2 LQKENI. CDR3 in amino acids: CASSPPGGSYNSPLHF. The CDR3, as DNA: TGTGCCAGCTCACCGCCCGGGGGATCCTATAATTCACCCCTCCACTTT.

This chain joins TRBV5-1 and TRBJ2-5, with a possible D match to TRBD1 (6 bases). This CDR3 spans 16 amino acids. Germline assignment: CDR1 SGHRS and CDR2 YFSETQ. Trimming took off 2 bases at V and 4 bases at J, with 18 bases between the two ends. As DNA, the CDR3 is TGCGCCAGCAGCTTATCAGGGGCCGGGGAGACAGAGACCCAGTACTTC. Protein: CASSLSGAGETETQYF.

The V gene is TRBV21-1, the J gene TRBJ1-5; the DNA was not compared with TRBD1, the D call given in the table. TRBV21-1 is given as a pseudogene. The CDR3 has 15 residues. CDR3 sequence reads: CASSIINGHNQPQHF. In nucleotides, the CDR3 is TGTGCCAGCAGCATAATAAACGGACACAATCAGCCCCAGCATTTT.

The chain uses TRBV7-2 and TRBJ1-2; weak D call: TRBD1 (5 bases). From germline, CDR1 is SGHTA and CDR2 FQGNSA. The V gene lost 1 base and the J gene lost 5 bases, with 8 bases spanning the gap. This CDR3 spans 13 amino acids. The CDR3 loop is CASSLGRGYGYTF. CDR3 coding DNA: TGTGCCAGCAGCTTAGGGCGGGGGTATGGCTACACCTTC. Full variable domain (outside the CDR3, taken from reference TRBV7-2 and TRBJ1-2): GAGVSQSPSNKVTEKGKDVELRCDPISGHTALYWYRQSLGQGLEFLIYFQGNSAPDKSGLPSDRFSAERTGGSVSTLTIQRTQQEDSAVYLCASSLGRGYGYTFGSGTRLTVV.

The genes are TRBV2 and TRBJ1-2; TRBD1 agrees at 11 bases. The CDR3 totals 15 residues. Germline CDR1 and CDR2: SNHLY and FYNNEI. Trimming cost V 6 bases and J 6 bases; bases outside gene matches: 9. This CDR3 reads CASSLSGQGADGYTF. The CDR3 DNA follows: TGTGCCAGCAGCTTAAGTGGACAGGGGGCGGATGGCTACACCTTC.

The chain joins TRBV6-6 to TRBJ1-3; D perhaps matches TRBD1 (5 bases). This CDR3 has 16 residues. In germline, CDR1 is MNHNY, CDR2 SVGAGI (reference sequence). Deletions cut 2 bases from V and 9 bases from J, with 20 bases between. The CDR3 reads CASSYTRRQRIATIYF. The CDR3 DNA reads TGTGCCAGCAGTTACACCCGCCGACAGAGGATCGCCACCATATATTTT.

Only a few counts were recorded for this clone. This chain links TRBV10-1 with TRBJ2-7; a possible D gene is TRBD2 (7 bases). Deletions cut 6 bases from V and 4 bases from J, with 19 bases between. Looked up from germline, CDR1 is WNHNN and CDR2 is SYGVQD (reference sequence). The length of the CDR3 is 15 residues. The CDR3 sequence is CASRGGAGEIYEQYV. DNA for the CDR3: TGCGCCAGCAGAGGGGGGGCAGGGGAGATTTACGAGCAGTACGTC.

V usage is TRBV7-9 and J usage is TRBJ2-3, with a tentative D call TRBD1 (5 bases). This CDR3 spans 14 amino acids. The V and J ends lost 1 base and 4 bases respectively, with 9 bases between them. Germline lookup yields CDR1 SEHNR and CDR2 FQNEAQ (reference sequence). CDR3: CASSLVTVSDTQYF. The CDR3, as DNA: TGTGCCAGCAGCTTAGTGACAGTGTCAGATACGCAGTATTTT.

The V call is TRBV7-8, the J call TRBJ2-3; 16 bases agree with TRBD2. V lost 1 base to trimming and J lost 5 bases; unmatched junction nucleotides: 6. The CDR3 runs to 18 residues. From germline, CDR1 is SGHVS and CDR2 FQNEAQ. In DNA form, the CDR3 reads TGTGCCAGCAGCTTAGTAGGGGGACTAGCGGGGGGGGGAGATACGCAGTATTTT. It specifies CASSLVGGLAGGGDTQYF.

The chain links TRBV6-5 to TRBJ1-3; tentative D call: TRBD1 (5 bases). The CDR3 extends over 15 amino acids. V was cut by 6 bases and J by 0 bases, with 12 bases left in between. Germline CDR1 and CDR2: MNHEY and SVGAGI. For the CDR3, the DNA is TGTGCCAGCAGCCGGGACTTCAACTCTGGAAACACCATATATTTT. As protein: CASSRDFNSGNTIYF.

V usage is TRBV4-1 and J usage is TRBJ2-2, with D possibly TRBD2 on 5 matching bases. In germline, CDR1 is MGHRA, CDR2 YSYEKL. V was pared by 3 bases and J by 6 bases, with 14 bases between. CDR3 length equals 15 residues. CDR3 nucleotides: TGCGCCAGCAGCCAGGGGAGAATGTCGGCCGGGGAGCTGTTTTTT. Protein product: CASSQGRMSAGELFF.

The V and J genes are TRBV7-8 and TRBJ2-6; no definite D call. Germline CDR1 SGHVS, CDR2 FQNEAQ. V gave up 4 bases and J gave up 1 base, with 5 bases separating them. This CDR3 is 14 amino acids long. The CDR3 DNA reads TGTGCCAGCAGCTCGGTATCTGGGGCCAACGTCCTGACTTTC. Protein product: CASSSVSGANVLTF. The full variable domain, rest sourced from reference TRBV7-8 and TRBJ2-6, is GAGVSQSPRYKVAKRGQDVALRCDPISGHVSLFWYQQALGQGPEFLTYFQNEAQLDKSGLPSDRFFAERPEGSVSTLKIQRTQQEDSAVYLCASSSVSGANVLTFGAGSRLTVL.

This sequence joins TRBV28 and TRBJ1-2; D is perhaps TRBD1 (6 bases). Looked up from germline, CDR1 is MDHEN and CDR2 is SYDVKM. This CDR3 comprises 14 residues. The ends were cut back, 5 bases at V and 4 bases at J, with 14 bases in the middle. The CDR3: CASSGSRGAYGYTF. In nucleotides, the CDR3 is TGTGCCAGCAGTGGCTCCCGGGGGGCCTATGGCTACACCTTC.

The rearrangement links TRBV4-2 to TRBJ2-7; tentative D call: TRBD1 (6 bases). Per germline, CDR1 LGHNA and CDR2 YNFKEQ. This CDR3 is built from 14 residues. V was clipped by 1 base and J by 2 bases, with 9 bases between them. This CDR3 reads CASSQVQGPYEQYF. The CDR3 DNA sequence: TGTGCCAGCAGCCAAGTCCAGGGGCCCTACGAGCAGTACTTC.

The chain combines TRBV7-7 with TRBJ2-5, with D tentatively TRBD1 (5 bases). The CDR3 covers 16 residues. Germline CDR1 SSHAT, CDR2 FNYEAQ (reference sequence). V shed 0 bases and J shed 10 bases, with 21 bases lying between them. The CDR3 DNA reads TGTGCCAGCAGCTTAGCCCTGGCGCTAGGGGCCTCCAACCAGTACTTC. Its translation is CASSLALALGASNQYF. Based on the CDR3 plus reference TRBV7-7 and TRBJ2-5, the full variable domain is GAGVSQSPRYKVTKRGQDVTLRCDPISSHATLYWYQQALGQGPEFLTYFNYEAQPDKSGLPSDRFSAERPEGSISTLTIQRTEQRDSAMYRCASSLALALGASNQYFGPGTRLLVL.

The rearrangement uses TRBV25-1 and TRBJ1-2, with no clear D. Germline V gene data show CDR1 as MGHDK and CDR2 as SYGVNS. This CDR3 spans 13 amino acids. The germline V and J ends were trimmed by 3 bases and 6 bases, with 11 bases remaining between them. The CDR3 loop is CASSEAGFNGYTF. In nucleotides, the CDR3 is TGTGCCAGCAGTGAGGCGGGGTTTAATGGCTACACCTTC.

The rearrangement uses TRBV13 and TRBJ2-5; possibly TRBD1 for D (5 bases). The CDR3 runs 13 residues. The V end lost 5 bases, the J end lost 3 bases, and 10 bases lay between the germline ends. CDR1 PRHDT and CDR2 FYEKMQ come from the germline V gene (reference sequence). Here the CDR3 reads CASSQPGKETQYF. As DNA, the CDR3 is TGTGCCAGCAGCCAACCAGGGAAAGAGACCCAGTACTTC.

CDR3: CAWTSGGASTGELFF. CDR3 in DNA: TGTGCCTGGACTAGCGGGGGGGCCTCCACCGGGGAGCTGTTTTTT. This chain joins TRBV30 and TRBJ2-2, with TRBD2 matching 12 bases. Germline CDR1 GTSNPN, CDR2 SVGIG (reference sequence). The CDR3 consists of 15 residues. V gave up 4 bases and J gave up 4 bases; unmatched junction bases: 4.

The V and J genes are TRBV9 and TRBJ1-2, with 7 bases identical to TRBD1. The CDR3 runs to 12 residues. The germline gives CDR1 SGDLS, CDR2 YYNGEE. Germline trimming cut 5 bases from V and 5 bases from J; bases unmatched to any gene: 3. Here the CDR3 DNA reads TGTGCCAGCAGAGGGGGACAGTATGGCTACACCTTC. Encoded protein: CASRGGQYGYTF.

This chain connects TRBV7-9 to TRBJ2-7; D not certain. The V gene's germline CDR1 is SEHNR and CDR2 FQNEAQ (reference sequence). The CDR3 totals 15 residues. The V end was cut by 2 bases, the J end by 5 bases, with 16 bases between. The CDR3 reads CASSLSENLRDEQYF. The CDR3 DNA sequence: TGTGCCAGCAGCTTATCCGAGAACCTACGGGACGAGCAGTACTTC.

This chain uses TRBV19 with TRBJ2-7; TRBD1 matches 11 bases. J gave up 7 bases and V 5 bases, and 10 bases lay outside the gene matches. The CDR3 length is 15 residues. CDR1 is LNHDA, CDR2 SQIVND, per germline (reference sequence). The CDR3 region is CASSPRGTGGLEQYF. CDR3 nucleotides: TGTGCCAGTAGTCCACGGGGGACAGGGGGGCTTGAGCAGTACTTC.

There are a few counts of this clone. The rearrangement uses TRBV6-5 and TRBJ1-4; D remains unclear. Germline assignment: CDR1 MNHEY and CDR2 SVGAGI. V dropped 8 bases and J dropped 0 bases, with 13 bases sitting between them. This CDR3 contains 15 residues. The CDR3 DNA reads TGTGCCAGCGTTAGAAACAGAGCAACTAATGAAAAACTGTTTTTT. Translating it yields CASVRNRATNEKLFF.

The J gene is TRBJ1-1, the V gene TRBV5-1; tentative D call: TRBD1 (5 bases). Between the trimmed V and J ends, which lost 0 bases and 2 bases, there was a span of 11 bases. There are 15 residues in the CDR3. CDR1 is SGHRS, CDR2 YFSETQ, per germline. The CDR3 is CASSLGGGTNTEAFF. In nucleotides, the CDR3 is TGCGCCAGCAGCTTGGGGGGGGGAACCAACACTGAAGCTTTCTTT.